The 2 T cell receptor beta chains presented below share a single source sample, sequenced in a study of blood T cell repertoires in COVID-19. Assay used: immunoSEQ multiplex PCR; TCRdb lists only in-frame clones, some missing. Among around 130,000 clones, 82% were seen once, and the ten largest hold approximately 4.9%. Sample: peripheral blood. The receptors originated from a woman between 65 and 79 years old with acute or convalescent COVID-19.

The rearrangement joins TRBV5-6 to TRBJ2-3, with D possibly TRBD1 on 6 matching bases. Trimming stripped 1 base from V and 2 bases from J, with 11 bases between. The CDR3 has 15 amino acids. Germline V gives CDR1 SGHDT, CDR2 YYEEEE. CDR3 DNA sequence: TGTGCCAGCAGCTTGAGCAGGGGATACACAGATACGCAGTATTTT. Residues: CASSLSRGYTDTQYF.

This clone was seen only a few times. The V call is TRBV11-3, the J call TRBJ1-1, with 8 bases matching TRBD1. Germline V gene lookup returns CDR1 SGHNT and CDR2 YENEEA. J lost 2 bases, V lost 7 bases, and 3 bases had no gene match. The CDR3 loop spans 13 amino acids. The DNA for the CDR3 is TGTGCCAGCAACGGACAGGGCAACACTGAAGCTTTCTTT. Translation gives CASNGQGNTEAFF. The entire variable domain, with the rest obtained from reference TRBV11-3 and TRBJ1-1, is as follows: EAGVVQSPRYKIIEKKQPVAFWCNPISGHNTLYWYLQNLGQGPELLIRYENEEAVDDSQLPKDRFSAERLKGVDSTLKIQPAELGDSAVYLCASNGQGNTEAFFGQGTRLTVV.